This T cell receptor beta chain was identified in a study of T cells in Graves' hyperthyroidism and ophthalmopathy. The CDR3 runs 17 residues. Germline values: CDR1 SGDLS, CDR2 YYNGEE. Trimming took 3 bases from V and 0 from J; bases not matched to a gene: 12. The table lists this clonotype with many counts. Its specificity is unknown. Amplification of TCR beta CDR3 regions was performed using RNA transcripts as template. A set of HTBI primers served as the primers for a first-round RT-PCR of the TCR CDR3. One entry per CDR3 protein, called by TCRdb with MiXCR from the multiplex PCR reads. The top ten hold 15% to 18% of the sample, which has around 340,000 distinct CDR3 sequences, 15% to 20% seen once. Study-wide results and caveats: Most clonotypes expanded in thyroid above 0.001 were likewise present in blood.

The receptor's source is a woman aged 40-49 years with Graves' ophthalmopathy. Sample: blood. The J gene is TRBJ2-7, the V gene TRBV9, with 7 bases identical to TRBD2. The CDR3 reads CASSASQEERGSYEQYF. In DNA, the CDR3 is TGTGCCAGCAGCGCCTCCCAGGAGGAGCGGGGCTCCTACGAGCAGTACTTC.